A selection of T cell receptor beta chains follows, all from one sample in a study of blood T cell repertoires in COVID-19. The method was immunoSEQ multiplex PCR; TCRdb's version includes in-frame clones alone and lacks a portion of them. The profile shows about 66,000 clones, around 90% of them singletons. Sequenced input: peripheral blood. The receptors come from a human donor in a cohort sampled during active COVID-19. The CDR3 runs from the conserved cysteine through the conserved F or W. Clone size appears in some rows only: once, few, many, or a class for an expanded clone.

size: NA; V: TRBV5-5; CDR3: CASSPSFGGGVDYNEQFF
size: NA; V: TRBV13; CDR3: CASSFGGQGALEQYF
size: NA; V: TRBV27; CDR3: CASRRGTGNPSGNFDEQFF
size: NA; V: TRBV7-9; CDR3: CASSSGGDHRLRGNTIYF
size: few; V: TRBV18; CDR3: CASSPRGYYSEAFF
size: few; V: TRBV5-1; CDR3: CASSYRTGGTGELFF
size: NA; V: TRBV7-3; CDR3: CASSLGTGMNTEAFF
size: NA; V: TRBV7-9; CDR3: CASSLQASDTQYF
size: NA; V: TRBV7-3; CDR3: CASSSGSTGVEQFF
size: NA; V: TRBV19; CDR3: CASTSSGEGGQPQHF
size: NA; V: TRBV12-3/TRBV12-4; CDR3: CASSPQVNTEAFF
size: NA; V: TRBV7-2; CDR3: CASSLASGSTTTYEQYF
size: NA; V: TRBV6-1; CDR3: CASSDRAGRFSGANVLTF
size: NA; V: TRBV28; CDR3: CASSDLTGGNYGYTF
size: few; V: TRBV7-9; CDR3: CASSSFVAGASYEQYF
size: NA; V: TRBV3-1/TRBV3-2; CDR3: CASRETGEETQYF
size: NA; V: TRBV3-1/TRBV3-2; CDR3: CASSQGGLQAGELFF
size: few; V: TRBV28; CDR3: CASSPRVGGRLSNSPLHF
size: NA; V: TRBV5-1; CDR3: CASSGQGAKRPYNEQFF
size: NA; V: TRBV18; CDR3: CASSLHRDRGLETQYF
size: NA; V: TRBV5-4; CDR3: CASSTRGGGVSEKLFF
size: NA; V: TRBV7-2; CDR3: CASSLDFRGQGYGYTF
size: NA; V: TRBV5-5; CDR3: CASSPSGLADSYEQYF
size: NA; V: TRBV27; CDR3: CASSFGQGNTEAFF
size: NA; V: TRBV28; CDR3: CASTPFAGRRDEQFF
size: NA; V: TRBV19; CDR3: CASSTQGDTEAFF
size: NA; V: TRBV5-1; CDR3: CASSLAARSITEAFF
size: NA; V: TRBV5-8; CDR3: CASSFRGPLDNSPLHF